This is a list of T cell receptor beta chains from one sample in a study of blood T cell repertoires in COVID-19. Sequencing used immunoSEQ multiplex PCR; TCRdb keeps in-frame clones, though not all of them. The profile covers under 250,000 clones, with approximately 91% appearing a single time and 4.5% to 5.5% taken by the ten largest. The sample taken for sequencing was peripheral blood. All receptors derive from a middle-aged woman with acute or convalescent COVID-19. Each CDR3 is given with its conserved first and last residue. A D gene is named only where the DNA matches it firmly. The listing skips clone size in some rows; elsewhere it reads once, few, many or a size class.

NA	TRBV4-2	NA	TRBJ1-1	CASSQDLGAVTEAFF	TGTGCCAGCAGCCAAGATCTGGGGGCGGTCACTGAAGCTTTCTTT
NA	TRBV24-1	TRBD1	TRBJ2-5	CATSDPPGTGKETQYF	TGTGCCACCAGTGACCCGCCCGGGACAGGCAAAGAGACCCAGTACTTC
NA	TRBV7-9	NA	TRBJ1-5	CASSFGGNQPQHF	TGTGCCAGCAGCTTTGGAGGCAATCAGCCCCAGCATTTT
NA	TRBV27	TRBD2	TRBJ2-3	CASSPSGGEYADTQYF	TGTGCCAGCAGCCCTAGCGGGGGGGAATACGCGGATACGCAGTATTTT
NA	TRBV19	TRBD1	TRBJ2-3	CASSMVPGQGLDTQYF	TGTGCCAGTAGTATGGTACCGGGACAGGGGTTAGATACGCAGTATTTT
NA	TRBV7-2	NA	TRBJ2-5	CASRRYLALQETQYF	TGTGCCAGCAGACGATACCTAGCCCTCCAAGAGACCCAGTACTTC
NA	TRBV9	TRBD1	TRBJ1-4	CASSVGGGTANEKLFF	TGTGCCAGCAGCGTAGGGGGTGGGACAGCTAATGAAAAACTGTTTTTT
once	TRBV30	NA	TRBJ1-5	CAWSVRGQNNQPQHF	TGTGCCTGGAGTGTACGCGGACAGAACAATCAGCCCCAGCATTTT
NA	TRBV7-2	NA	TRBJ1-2	CASSKYREADGYTF	TGTGCCAGCAGCAAATACAGGGAAGCAGATGGCTACACCTTC
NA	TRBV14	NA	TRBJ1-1	CASSQVATEAFF	TGTGCCAGCAGTCAAGTGGCCACTGAAGCTTTCTTT
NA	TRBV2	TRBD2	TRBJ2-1	CASSEMGLAGTNEQFF	TGTGCCAGCAGTGAAATGGGACTAGCGGGGACCAATGAGCAGTTCTTC
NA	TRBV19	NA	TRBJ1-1	CASSPQRRAWAFF	TGTGCCAGTAGCCCACAGCGGAGGGCATGGGCTTTCTTT
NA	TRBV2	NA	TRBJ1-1	CASSEFGPFSTEAFF	TGTGCCAGCAGTGAATTTGGCCCATTCAGCACTGAAGCTTTCTTT
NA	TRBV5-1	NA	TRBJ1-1	CASSFGDKNTEAFF	TGCGCCAGCAGCTTTGGGGACAAAAACACTGAAGCTTTCTTT
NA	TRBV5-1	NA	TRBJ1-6	CASSLAGRSSPLHF	TGCGCCAGCAGCTTGGCGGGAAGGAGTTCACCCCTCCACTTT
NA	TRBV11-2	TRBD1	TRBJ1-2	CASSSFPGQGTYGYTF	TGTGCCAGCAGCTCATTTCCGGGACAGGGCACCTATGGCTACACCTTC
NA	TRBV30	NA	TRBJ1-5	CAWGQGLNQPQHF	TGTGCCTGGGGTCAGGGATTAAATCAGCCCCAGCATTTT
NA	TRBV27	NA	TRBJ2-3	CASTRTATDTQYF	TGTGCCAGCACAAGGACAGCCACAGATACGCAGTATTTT
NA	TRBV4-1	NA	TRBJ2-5	CASSQDGLQETQYF	TGCGCCAGCAGCCAAGACGGGTTACAAGAGACCCAGTACTTC
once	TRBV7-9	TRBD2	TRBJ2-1	CASSPRTSGSNEQFF	TGTGCCAGCAGCCCGCGGACTAGCGGGAGCAATGAGCAGTTCTTC